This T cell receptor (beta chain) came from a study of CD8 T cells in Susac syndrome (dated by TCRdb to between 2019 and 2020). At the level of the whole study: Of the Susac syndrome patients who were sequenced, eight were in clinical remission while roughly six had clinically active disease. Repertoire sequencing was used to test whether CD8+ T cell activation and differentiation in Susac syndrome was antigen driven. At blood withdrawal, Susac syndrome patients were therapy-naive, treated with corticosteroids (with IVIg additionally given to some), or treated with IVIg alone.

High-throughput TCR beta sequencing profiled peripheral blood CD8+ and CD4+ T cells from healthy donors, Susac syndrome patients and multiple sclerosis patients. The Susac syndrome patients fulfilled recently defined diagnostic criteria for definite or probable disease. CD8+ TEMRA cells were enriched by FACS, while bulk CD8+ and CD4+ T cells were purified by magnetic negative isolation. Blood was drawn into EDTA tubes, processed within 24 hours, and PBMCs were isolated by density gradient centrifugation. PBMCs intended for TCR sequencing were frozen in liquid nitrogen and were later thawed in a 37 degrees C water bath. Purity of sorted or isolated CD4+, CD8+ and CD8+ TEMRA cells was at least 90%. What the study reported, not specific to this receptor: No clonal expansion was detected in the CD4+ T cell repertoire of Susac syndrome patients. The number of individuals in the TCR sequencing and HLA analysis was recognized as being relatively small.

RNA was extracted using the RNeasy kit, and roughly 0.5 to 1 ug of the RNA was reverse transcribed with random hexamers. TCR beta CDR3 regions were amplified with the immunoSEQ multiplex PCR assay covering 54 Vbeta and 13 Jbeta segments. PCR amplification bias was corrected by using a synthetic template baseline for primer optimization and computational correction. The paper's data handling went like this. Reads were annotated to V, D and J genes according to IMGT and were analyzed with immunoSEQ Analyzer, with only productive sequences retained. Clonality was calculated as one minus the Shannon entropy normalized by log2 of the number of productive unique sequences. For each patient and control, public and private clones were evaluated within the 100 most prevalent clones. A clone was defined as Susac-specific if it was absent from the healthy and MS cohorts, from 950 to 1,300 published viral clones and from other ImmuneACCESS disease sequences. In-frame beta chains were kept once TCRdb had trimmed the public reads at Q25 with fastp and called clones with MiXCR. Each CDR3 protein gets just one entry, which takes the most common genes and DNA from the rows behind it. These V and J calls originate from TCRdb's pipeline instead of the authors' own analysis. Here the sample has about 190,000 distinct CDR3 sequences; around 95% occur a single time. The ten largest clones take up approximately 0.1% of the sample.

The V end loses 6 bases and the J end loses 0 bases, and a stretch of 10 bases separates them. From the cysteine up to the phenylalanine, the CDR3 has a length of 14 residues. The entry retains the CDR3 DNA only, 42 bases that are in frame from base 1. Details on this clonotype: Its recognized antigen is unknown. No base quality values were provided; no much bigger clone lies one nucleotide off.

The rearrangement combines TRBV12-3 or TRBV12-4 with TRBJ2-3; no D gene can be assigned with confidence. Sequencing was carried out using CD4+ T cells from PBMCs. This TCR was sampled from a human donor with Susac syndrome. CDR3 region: CASRTTTSTDTQYF. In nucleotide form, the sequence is TGTGCCAGCAGGACCACCACTAGCACAGATACGCAGTATTTT.